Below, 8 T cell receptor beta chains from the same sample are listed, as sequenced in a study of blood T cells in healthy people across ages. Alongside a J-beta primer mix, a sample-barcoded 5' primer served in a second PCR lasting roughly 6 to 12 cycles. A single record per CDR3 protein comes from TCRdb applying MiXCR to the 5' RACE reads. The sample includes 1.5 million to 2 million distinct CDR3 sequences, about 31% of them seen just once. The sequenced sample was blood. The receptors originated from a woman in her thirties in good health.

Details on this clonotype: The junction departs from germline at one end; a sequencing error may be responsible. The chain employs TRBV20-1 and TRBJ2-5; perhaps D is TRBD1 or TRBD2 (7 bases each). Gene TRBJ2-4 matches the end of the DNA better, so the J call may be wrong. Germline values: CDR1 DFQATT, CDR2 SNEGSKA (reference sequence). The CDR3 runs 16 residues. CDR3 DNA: TGCAGTGTTAGAGGGGGCTACGACACCCGCGGGGGCATTCAGTACTTC. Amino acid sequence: CSVRGGYDTRGGIQYF.

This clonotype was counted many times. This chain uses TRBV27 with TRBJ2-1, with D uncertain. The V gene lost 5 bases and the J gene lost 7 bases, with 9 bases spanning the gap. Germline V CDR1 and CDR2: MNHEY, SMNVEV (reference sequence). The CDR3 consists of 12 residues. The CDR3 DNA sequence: TGTGCCAGCAGTACCATGTCGAATGAGCAGTTCTTC. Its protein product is CASSTMSNEQFF.

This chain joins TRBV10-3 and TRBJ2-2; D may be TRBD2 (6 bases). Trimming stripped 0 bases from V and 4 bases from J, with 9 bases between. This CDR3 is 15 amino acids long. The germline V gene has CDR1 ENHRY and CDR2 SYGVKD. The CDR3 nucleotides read TGTGCCATCAGTGAGTCTCGGGGGAGCACCGGGGAGCTGTTTTTT. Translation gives CAISESRGSTGELFF.

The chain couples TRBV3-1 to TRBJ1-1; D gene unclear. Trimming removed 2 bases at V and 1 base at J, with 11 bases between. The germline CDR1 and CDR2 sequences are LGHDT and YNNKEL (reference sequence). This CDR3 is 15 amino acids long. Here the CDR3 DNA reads TGTGCCAGCAGCCAACACCAGGCCCAGAACACTGAAGCTTTCTTT. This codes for CASSQHQAQNTEAFF.

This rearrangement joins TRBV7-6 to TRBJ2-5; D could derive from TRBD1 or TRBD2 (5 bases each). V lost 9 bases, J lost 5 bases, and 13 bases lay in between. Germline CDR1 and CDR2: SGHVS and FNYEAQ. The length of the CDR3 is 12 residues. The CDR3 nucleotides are TGTGCCAGTAGGGGAGCAACCGAGACCCAGTACTTC. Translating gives CASRGATETQYF.

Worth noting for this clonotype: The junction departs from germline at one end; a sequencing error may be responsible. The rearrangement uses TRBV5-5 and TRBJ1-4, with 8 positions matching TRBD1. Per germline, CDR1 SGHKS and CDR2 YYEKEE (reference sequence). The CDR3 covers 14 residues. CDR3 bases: TGTGCCGGCAGACCAGGGGGCTTGGGTGAAAAACTGTTTTTT. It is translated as CAGRPGGLGEKLFF.

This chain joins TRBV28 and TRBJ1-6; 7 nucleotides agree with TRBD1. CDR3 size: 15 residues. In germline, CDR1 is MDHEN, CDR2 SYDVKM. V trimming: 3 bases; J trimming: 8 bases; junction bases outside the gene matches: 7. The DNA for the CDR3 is TGTGCCAGCAGTTTGACAGGGATTTCTGATTCACCCCTCCACTTT. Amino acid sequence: CASSLTGISDSPLHF.

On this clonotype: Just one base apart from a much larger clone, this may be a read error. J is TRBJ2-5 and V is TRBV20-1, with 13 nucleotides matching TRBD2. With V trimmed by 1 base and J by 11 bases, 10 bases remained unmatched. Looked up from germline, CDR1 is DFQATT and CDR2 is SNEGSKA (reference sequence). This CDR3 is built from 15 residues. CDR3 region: CSARGTSGRGIEQYF. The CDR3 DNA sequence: TGCAGTGCTAGAGGGACTAGCGGGAGAGGGATTGAGCAGTACTTC.